The clone carrying this TCR beta chain appeared once. V was pared by 5 bases and J by 5 bases, with 6 bases of the junction left unmatched. The length of the CDR3 is 14 residues. Germline lookup yields CDR1 SGHRS and CDR2 YFSETQ. This specimen comes from a study of tumor and adjacent non-tumor tissue in lung cancer. This sample's RNA came from whole unsorted tissue. Newly diagnosed lung cancer patients had thoracic surgery in China, August–late 2014, without prior chemotherapy. Three rounds of nested PCR, following a modified ARM-PCR protocol, produced the TCRbeta library. MiXCR, applied by TCRdb to the multiplex PCR reads, yields one record per CDR3 protein. The table has roughly 66,000 distinct CDR3 sequences, more than 70% seen once.

Sequencing was performed on lung tumor tissue. The clonotype was recovered from a man aged 55-75 years with non-small cell lung cancer. The J gene is TRBJ2-2, the V gene TRBV5-1, with TRBD2 identical over 7 bases. CDR3 nucleotide sequence: TGCGCCAGCAGTTACCCTAGCGGAACCGGGGAGCTGTTTTTT. It specifies CASSYPSGTGELFF.